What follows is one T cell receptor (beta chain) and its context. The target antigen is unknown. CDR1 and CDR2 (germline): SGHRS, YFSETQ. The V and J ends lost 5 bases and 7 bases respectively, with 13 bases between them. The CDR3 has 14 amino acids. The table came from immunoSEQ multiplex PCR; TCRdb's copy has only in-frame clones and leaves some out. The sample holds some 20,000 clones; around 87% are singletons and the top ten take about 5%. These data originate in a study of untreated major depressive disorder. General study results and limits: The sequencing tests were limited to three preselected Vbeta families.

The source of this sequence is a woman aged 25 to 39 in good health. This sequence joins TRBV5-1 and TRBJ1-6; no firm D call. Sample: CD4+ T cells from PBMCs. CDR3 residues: CASRQSQNNSPLHF. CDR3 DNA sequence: TGCGCCAGCAGGCAAAGTCAGAACAATTCACCCCTCCACTTT. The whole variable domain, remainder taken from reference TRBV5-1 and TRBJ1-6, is KAGVTQTPRYLIKTRGQQVTLSCSPISGHRSVSWYQQTPGQGLQFLFEYFSETQRNKGNFPGRFSGRQFSNSRSEMNVSTLELGDSALYLCASRQSQNNSPLHFGNGTRLTVT.